This T cell receptor beta chain comes out of a study of cytomegalovirus exposure and HLA in healthy donors (dated by TCRdb to the late 2010s). Regarding the complete study: An earlier analysis of approximately 640 of the donors reported more than 250 Gb of sequence data and around 120 million unique TCR beta sequences from about 179 million T cells. About 330 gigabases of sequencing data and 91 million or so unique TCR sequences made up an early release that covered fewer than 650 HLA-typed donors. Of the roughly 400 genotyped donors, 81% were placed in the genetic ancestry cluster associated with self-reported Caucasian donors. The study was designed to test whether signatures of past pathogen exposure could be identified by cataloging public T cell receptors. Using immunosequencing, the study profiled T cell repertoires from 500 to 800 subjects and related those repertoires to cytomegalovirus serostatus. Besides the first cohort of under 700 subjects, a separate validation cohort made up of roughly 120 different subjects was used. The study combined high-throughput TCR immunosequencing, statistical association of individual TCRs with disease status, and machine learning to predict cytomegalovirus infection status. To study patterns of TCR occurrence, a later analysis re-analyzed previously published TCR beta repertoires from 600 to 750 donors and added high-resolution HLA genotyping. In the later analysis, no new phenotypic data were used to find candidate immune exposures; instead, reliance was placed on TCR beta sequences and their occurrence across donors. In an earlier analysis of 550 to 700 of the donors, high-throughput TCR beta sequencing was used to judge whether each TCR beta V gene segment behaved as functional or pseudogenic. Alongside the repertoire data, information on donor age, sex, ethnicity and CMV serostatus was compiled. A later genetic analysis took genome-wide SNP genotypes for about 65% of the 666 donors and used that subset as a discovery cohort. All discovery cohort repertoires had been generated on a single sequencing platform. Class I and class II HLA loci were covered by the typing at four-digit resolution. Typing coverage differed by locus: A, B, C, DRB1 and DQB1 were typed in about 629-630 donors, DQA1 in roughly 510, DPA1 in around 610, and DPB1 in roughly 470. Several DR-DQ haplotypes were treated as single units for association and clustering because of strong linkage in the cohort. On average, 235,054 unique TCR beta nucleotide sequences were sequenced per donor among about 400 genotyped donors of the cohort, with roughly a sixth of those sequences being non-productive.

CDR1 MDHEN and CDR2 SYDVKM are derived from the germline V gene. V is pruned by 6 bases and J by 3 bases, leaving 3 bases of the junction without a gene match. The CDR3 contains 13 residues, cysteine and phenylalanine counted. The DNA shown is the 39-base CDR3, in frame from base 1. The library came from the immunoSEQ multiplex PCR assay. For the multiplex PCR, a mixture combining 60 forward primers for TCR Vbeta segments and 13 reverse primers for TCR Jbeta segments was used. A multiplex PCR assay on genomic DNA amplified the CDR3 region of rearranged TCR beta genes. The amplified TCR beta libraries were sequenced on the Illumina HiSeq System as 87-base-pair reads. As for the original processing: Across the roughly 600 repertoires, a later analysis counted tens of millions of unique TCR beta chains, 9.5 million to 12 million of which were shared by at least two donors. To remove PCR and sequencing errors, raw reads were error-corrected and collapsed into unique sequences using a nearest-neighbor algorithm that merged closely related sequences. To assign V, D and J gene segments, CDR3 sequences were aligned to IMGT reference sequences. For a sequence to be retained, at least a six-nucleotide match to both a V gene segment and a J gene segment was required. A rearrangement was called productive if the CDR3 had no stop codons and remained in frame with V and J, and every other rearrangement was called non-productive. Following IMGT convention, CDR3 was defined as the stretch from the second conserved V-encoded cysteine up to the conserved J-encoded phenylalanine. The earlier analysis of about 620 of the donors excluded sequences that lacked an unambiguous match to a single V gene segment. An earlier analysis of several hundred of the donors called V segments functional above 56.7% productive rearrangements and segregating when the between-donor standard deviation exceeded 5%. A statistical classification framework was built to diagnose cytomegalovirus status from the catalog of TCR beta chain sequences. V and J gene assignment, in a later analysis, came from comparing TCR nucleotide sequences with IMGT/GENE-DB human TR gene sequences. Using the TCRdist pipeline, a later analysis assigned CDR3 sequences along with most-parsimonious VDJ recombination scenarios. In a later analysis, each TCR beta chain was defined by its CDR3 amino acid sequence together with its V-gene family, and reads without a unique V-gene family were excluded. A later analysis removed 500 to 600 highly shared, low-generation-probability nucleotide sequences to deal with suspected cross-contamination and a sequencing artifact. A later analysis calculated a clonal expansion index for each public chain from normalized within-repertoire ranks of inferred template counts. In a later analysis, generation probabilities were computed using a VDJ recombination model fitted to out-of-frame rearrangements, and the results were checked against IGoR. In a later analysis, hypergeometric tests were used to score TCR-TCR, TCR-HLA and TCR-CMV co-occurrence, with a repertoire-size bias correction applied to TCR pairs. In a later analysis, false discovery rates were estimated by permuting HLA or CMV assignments 20 times. In a later analysis, co-occurring TCRs were grouped using DBSCAN, with TCRdist sequence similarity added in when clustering inside HLA-allele-positive subsets. Co-occurrence clustering excluded repertoires with fewer than 30,000 or more than 120,000 public chains, plus five with anomalous nucleotide sharing. The clones in this table, taken by TCRdb from immuneACCESS, are in-frame only. Not every clone is retained; where verified, under half of the shortfall comes from an unresolved V gene, and the cause of the rest is unknown. V and J calls and clone size are those listed in that table; D and trimming were worked out from the DNA. This sample lists about 160,000 clones; about 71% were detected once. The leading ten clones occupy roughly 3% of the sample.

General findings and caveats noted by the study authors: In vitro tests confirmed that three of the cytomegalovirus-associated TCR beta chains recognize cytomegalovirus antigens. The classifier was reported to diagnose cytomegalovirus status with high specificity and sensitivity in both the original and validation cohorts. Compared with equally common non-associated chains, HLA-associated TCR beta chains in a later analysis were more clonally expanded and had lower generation probabilities. Most TCR sequences were observed very rarely across donors, whereas some public TCRs were present in many individuals. Because some donors lacked HLA typing at each locus, the association tests relied only on the typed subset. Broadly in line with IMGT annotations, most TCR beta V segments showed up in productive rearrangements about 90% or about 30% of the time in an earlier analysis of around 550 of the donors. The earlier analysis of fewer than 750 of the donors excluded about 16 rarely observed V segments, including chromosome 9 orphons, because counts were too low. According to a later analysis, TCR association rates differed among HLA loci, with DRB1 alleles showing the most associated TCRs and HLA-C alleles showing the fewest. For the cohort, immune exposure information was limited to CMV serostatus. V-gene and J-gene trimming of TCR beta chains was associated with a missense DCLRE1C variant in a later genetic analysis, and the association was replicated in an independent cohort. Linkage disequilibrium might explain the correlated functional status among segregating V segments, but an unknown experimental factor could not be ruled out. In the study, around 160 TCR beta chains were listed as associated with cytomegalovirus. This cohort had only TCR beta chains sequenced, and the lack of alpha or paired-chain data limited which features could be detected. Strong co-occurrence of HLA alleles, especially DR and DQ, made assigning TCR associations to individual alleles difficult. A further reported finding was that TCR beta sequences accurately predicted the HLA-A and HLA-B alleles for most subjects in the first cohort. According to a later analysis, parvovirus B19, influenza, CMV and Epstein-Barr virus appeared linked to several top co-occurrence clusters. A cluster of highly shared sequence variants was judged likely to represent a technical artifact of the sequencing pipeline. The authors suggested that the approach could potentially be generalized to other disease states and immunological phenotypes. In a later analysis, 16,951 TCR beta sequences were associated with specific HLA alleles at a false discovery rate of 0.05. Sequencing depth was assumed to be roughly uniform across donors in the presence/absence analyses, though that assumption may not hold. According to a later genetic analysis, donors in an Asian-associated ancestry cluster had fewer N-insertions in productive TCRs than the approximately 630-donor mean. Because the 87-base-pair reads could not distinguish some IMGT-functional V segments, including TRBV6-2 and TRBV6-3, those segments were excluded. In a later analysis, most CMV-associated TCR beta chains were found to appear HLA-restricted, with HLA associations seemingly driven largely by CMV exposure.

As concerns this clone: Its target antigen remains unknown. Base qualities were left out, and no much larger clone turns up one base away.

In total, approximately 690 healthy bone marrow donors made up the cohort. At the time of sampling, all cohort members were nominally healthy, though unrecorded immune exposures were likely present. The donor tested CMV seronegative and was one of the 352 seronegative cohort members. Every donor gave a peripheral blood sample, and the peripheral blood mononuclear cells from that sample were used for TCR beta sequencing. Genomic DNA was extracted from the blood cell samples with the Qiagen DNeasy Blood Extraction Kit. The receptor was isolated from a woman aged 25 to 45 in good health and CMV-seronegative. Sequencing was carried out using PBMCs. The V and J genes are TRBV28 and TRBJ2-5, and TRBD1 aligns with 8 junction nucleotides. The CDR3 protein is CASRQGAEETQYF. The nucleotide sequence reads as follows: TGTGCCAGCAGGCAGGGGGCGGAAGAGACCCAGTACTTC.